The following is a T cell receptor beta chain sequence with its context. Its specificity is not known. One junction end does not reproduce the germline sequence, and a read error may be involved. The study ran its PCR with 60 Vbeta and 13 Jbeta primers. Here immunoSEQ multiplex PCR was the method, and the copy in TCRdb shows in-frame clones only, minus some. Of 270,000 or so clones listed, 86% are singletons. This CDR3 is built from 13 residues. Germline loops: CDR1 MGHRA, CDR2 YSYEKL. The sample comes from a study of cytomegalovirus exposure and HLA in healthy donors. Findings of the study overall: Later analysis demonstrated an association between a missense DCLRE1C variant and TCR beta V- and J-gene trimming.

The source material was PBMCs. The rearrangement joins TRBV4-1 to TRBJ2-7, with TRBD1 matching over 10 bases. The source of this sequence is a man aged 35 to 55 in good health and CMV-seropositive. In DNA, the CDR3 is TGCGCCAGCGGCCAAGACAGGGGGCGCGGGCAGTACTTC. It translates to CASGQDRGRGQYF.